This TCR beta chain was sequenced during a study of early T cells in non-severe SARS-CoV-2 infection. Attachment of unique molecular identifiers was made to individual cDNA molecules. TCRdb analysed the 5' RACE reads with MiXCR anew, one entry per CDR3 protein. The sample carries over 30,000 distinct CDR3 sequences, less than 8.5% recorded once. Study findings and constraints: The matching step, a VDJdb search, favored anti-spike CD8 responses and missed private and CD4 specificities.

CDR1 is MNHEY and CDR2 is SVGEGT in the germline V gene. The CDR3 contains 16 residues. V was trimmed by 3 bases and J by 7 bases, leaving 18 bases between them. In the case of this clonotype: No antigen is known for it.

The sample was whole blood, taken at baseline. This chain uses TRBV6-2 or TRBV6-3 with TRBJ2-2, with D maybe TRBD2 (6 bases). The origin of this receptor is an adult who was a healthcare worker with PCR-confirmed SARS-CoV-2 infection or an uninfected control (not recorded which). DNA for the CDR3: TGTGCCAGCAGTTATAGCGGCTTCCGAGGCGGCGGGGAGCTGTTTTTT. Residues: CASSYSGFRGGGELFF.